This T cell receptor beta chain was sequenced in a study of blood T cell repertoires in COVID-19. The wider study: The United States, Italy and Spain provided the acute and convalescent COVID-19 samples. PBMCs, B-cell-depleted T cells, or T cells were the source of the cDNA or gDNA that made up the material.

This CDR3 spans 13 amino acids. Per the germline V gene, CDR1 is SGHRS and CDR2 is YFSETQ. The V gene lost 0 bases and the J gene lost 4 bases, with 7 bases spanning the gap. Authors' methods: Quantification of nucleated cells was approximated via reference gene primer amplification. Generated by immunoSEQ multiplex PCR, the TCRdb table keeps only in-frame clones and is missing some. V and J calls and clone size come straight from that table; D and trimming were deduced from the DNA. The sample yields hundreds of thousands of clones, roughly 89% seen once. The sample taken for sequencing was peripheral blood. This TCR came from a woman younger than 45 with active or convalescent COVID-19. This chain uses TRBV5-1 with TRBJ2-5, with TRBD1 as a possible D gene (5 bases). The CDR3 loop reads CASSLEGVETQYF. The DNA for the CDR3 is TGCGCCAGCAGCTTGGAAGGGGTAGAGACCCAGTACTTC.